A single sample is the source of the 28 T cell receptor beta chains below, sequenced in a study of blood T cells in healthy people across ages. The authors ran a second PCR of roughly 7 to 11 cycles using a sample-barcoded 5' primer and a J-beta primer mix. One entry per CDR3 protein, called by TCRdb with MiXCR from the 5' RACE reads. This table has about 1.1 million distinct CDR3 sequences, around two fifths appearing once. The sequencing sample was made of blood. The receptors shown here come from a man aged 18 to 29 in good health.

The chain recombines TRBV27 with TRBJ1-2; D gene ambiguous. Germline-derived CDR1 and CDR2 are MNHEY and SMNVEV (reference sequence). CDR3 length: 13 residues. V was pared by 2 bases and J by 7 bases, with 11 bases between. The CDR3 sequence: CASSLAVGVGYTF. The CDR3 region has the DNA TGTGCCAGCAGTTTAGCGGTTGGTGTTGGCTACACCTTC.

The CDR3 bases are TGCAGCGTTGCTTTGGCAGCCTTAGGCGATGAGCAGTTCTTC. Protein: CSVALAALGDEQFF. The rearrangement uses TRBV29-1 and TRBJ2-1; D call uncertain. This CDR3 region has 14 residues. CDR1 is SQVTM, CDR2 ANQGSEA, per germline. The germline V and J ends were trimmed by 4 bases and 8 bases, with 18 bases remaining between them.

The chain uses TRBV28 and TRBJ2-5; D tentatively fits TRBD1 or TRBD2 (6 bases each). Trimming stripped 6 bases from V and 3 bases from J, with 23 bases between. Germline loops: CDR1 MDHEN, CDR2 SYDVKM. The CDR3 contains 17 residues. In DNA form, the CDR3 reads TGTGCCAGCAGCTTTAAGACCTCCCGGGGGCGAAAAGAGACCCAGTACTTC. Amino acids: CASSFKTSRGRKETQYF.

CDR3 loop: CASSDSIRGNQPQHF. CDR3 bases: TGTGCCAGCAGTGACTCAATCAGGGGCAATCAGCCCCAGCATTTT. This chain joins TRBV6-4 and TRBJ1-5; D might be TRBD1 (5 bases). Trimming removed 0 bases at V and 2 bases at J, with 8 bases between. CDR1 is MRHNA, CDR2 SNTAGT, per germline. The CDR3 loop spans 15 amino acids.

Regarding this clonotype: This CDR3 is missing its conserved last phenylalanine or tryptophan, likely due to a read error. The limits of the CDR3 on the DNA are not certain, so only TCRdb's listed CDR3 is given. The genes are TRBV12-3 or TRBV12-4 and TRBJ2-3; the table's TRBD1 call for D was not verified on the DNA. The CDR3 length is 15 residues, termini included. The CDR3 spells CASRGGRENTDMEYS.

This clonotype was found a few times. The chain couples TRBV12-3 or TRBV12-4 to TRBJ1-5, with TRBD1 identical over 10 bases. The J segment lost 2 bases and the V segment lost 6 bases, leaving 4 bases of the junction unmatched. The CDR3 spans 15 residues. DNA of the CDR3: TGTGCCAGCAGAGTAGGGACAGGGGGCAATCAGCCCCAGCATTTT. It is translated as CASRVGTGGNQPQHF.

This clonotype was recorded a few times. The CDR3 here is CASSQVVGRFQETQYF. The CDR3 DNA reads as TGCGCCAGCAGCCAAGTAGTGGGACGGTTCCAAGAGACCCAGTACTTC. This chain joins TRBV4-3 and TRBJ2-5, with D perhaps assigned TRBD1 or TRBD2 (5 bases each). The CDR3 spans 16 residues. V was shortened by 1 base and J by 1 base, with 13 bases between the two germline ends. The germline V gene encodes CDR1 LGHNA and CDR2 YSLEER.

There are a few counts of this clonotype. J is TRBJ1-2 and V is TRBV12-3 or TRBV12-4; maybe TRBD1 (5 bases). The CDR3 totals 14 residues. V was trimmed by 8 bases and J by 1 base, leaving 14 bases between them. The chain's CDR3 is CASHEPGYNYGYTF. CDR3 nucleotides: TGTGCCAGCCACGAACCAGGGTATAACTATGGCTACACCTTC.

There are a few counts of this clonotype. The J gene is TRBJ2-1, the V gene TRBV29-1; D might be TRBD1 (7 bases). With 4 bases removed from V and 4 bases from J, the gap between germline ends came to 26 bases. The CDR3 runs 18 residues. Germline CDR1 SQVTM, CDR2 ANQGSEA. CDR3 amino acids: CSVGGLRYLRGVYNEQFF. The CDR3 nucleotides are TGCAGCGTTGGGGGATTACGATACCTCAGGGGGGTATACAATGAGCAGTTCTTC.

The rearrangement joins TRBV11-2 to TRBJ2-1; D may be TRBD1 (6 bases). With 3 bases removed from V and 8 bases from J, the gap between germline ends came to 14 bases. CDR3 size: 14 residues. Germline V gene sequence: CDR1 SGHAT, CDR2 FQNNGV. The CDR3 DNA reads TGTGCCAGCAGCTTCCTGGGGGCGCAGGATGAGCAGTTCTTC. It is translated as CASSFLGAQDEQFF. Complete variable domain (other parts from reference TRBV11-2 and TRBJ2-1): EAGVAQSPRYKIIEKRQSVAFWCNPISGHATLYWYQQILGQGPKLLIQFQNNGVVDDSQLPKDRFSAERLKGVDSTLKIQPAKLEDSAVYLCASSFLGAQDEQFFGPGTRLTVL.

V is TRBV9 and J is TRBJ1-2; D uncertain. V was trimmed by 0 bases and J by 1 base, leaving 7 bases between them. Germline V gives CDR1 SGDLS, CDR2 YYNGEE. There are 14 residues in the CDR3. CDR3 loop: CASSVAGDNYGYTF. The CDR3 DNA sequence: TGTGCCAGCAGCGTAGCTGGGGATAACTATGGCTACACCTTC.

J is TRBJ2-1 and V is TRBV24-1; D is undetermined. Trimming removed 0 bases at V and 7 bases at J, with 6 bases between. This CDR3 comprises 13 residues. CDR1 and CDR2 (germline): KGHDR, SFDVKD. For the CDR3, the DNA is TGTGCCACCAGTGATTTGCGGGCAAATGAGCAGTTCTTC. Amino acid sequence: CATSDLRANEQFF.

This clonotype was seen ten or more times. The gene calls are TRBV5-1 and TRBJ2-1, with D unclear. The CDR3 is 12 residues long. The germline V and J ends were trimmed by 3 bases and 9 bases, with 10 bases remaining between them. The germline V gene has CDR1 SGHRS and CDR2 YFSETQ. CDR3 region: CASSSPYGEQFF. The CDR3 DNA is TGCGCCAGCAGCTCTCCCTATGGTGAGCAGTTCTTC.

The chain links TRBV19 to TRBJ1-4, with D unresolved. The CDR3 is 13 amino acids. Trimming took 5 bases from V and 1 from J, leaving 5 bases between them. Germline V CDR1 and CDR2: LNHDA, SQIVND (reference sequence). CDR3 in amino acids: CASSGRTNEKLFF. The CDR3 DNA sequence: TGTGCCAGTAGTGGTCGAACTAATGAAAAACTGTTTTTT.

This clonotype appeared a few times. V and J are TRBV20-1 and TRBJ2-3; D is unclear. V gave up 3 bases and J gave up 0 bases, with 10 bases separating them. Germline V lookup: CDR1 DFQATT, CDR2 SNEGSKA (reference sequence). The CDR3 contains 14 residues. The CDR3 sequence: CSASSEFSTDTQYF. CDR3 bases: TGCAGTGCTAGTTCTGAGTTTAGCACAGATACGCAGTATTTT.

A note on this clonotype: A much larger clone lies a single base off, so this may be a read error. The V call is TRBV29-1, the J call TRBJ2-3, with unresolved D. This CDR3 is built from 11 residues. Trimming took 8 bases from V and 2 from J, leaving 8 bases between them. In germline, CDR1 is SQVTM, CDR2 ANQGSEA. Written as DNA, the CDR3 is TGCAGCCCATGGCCCACAGATACGCAGTATTTT. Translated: CSPWPTDTQYF.

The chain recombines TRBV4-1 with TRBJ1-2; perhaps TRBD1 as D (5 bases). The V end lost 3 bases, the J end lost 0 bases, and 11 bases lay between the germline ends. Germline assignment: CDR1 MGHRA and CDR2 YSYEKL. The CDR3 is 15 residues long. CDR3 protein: CASSQTGQANYGYTF. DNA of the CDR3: TGCGCCAGCAGCCAGACCGGACAAGCTAACTATGGCTACACCTTC.

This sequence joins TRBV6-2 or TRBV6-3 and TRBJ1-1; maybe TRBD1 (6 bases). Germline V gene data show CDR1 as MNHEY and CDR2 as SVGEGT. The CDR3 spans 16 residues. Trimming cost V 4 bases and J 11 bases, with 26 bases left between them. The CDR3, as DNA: TGTGCCAGCAGTTTGCCTGAGACGGGACAAGGTTCCCTCGCTTTCTTT. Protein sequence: CASSLPETGQGSLAFF.

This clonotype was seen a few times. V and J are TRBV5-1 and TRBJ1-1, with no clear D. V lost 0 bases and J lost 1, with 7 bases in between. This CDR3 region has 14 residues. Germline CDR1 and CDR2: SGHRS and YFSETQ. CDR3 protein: CASSLVEWNTEAFF. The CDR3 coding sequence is TGCGCCAGCAGCTTGGTTGAGTGGAACACTGAAGCTTTCTTT.

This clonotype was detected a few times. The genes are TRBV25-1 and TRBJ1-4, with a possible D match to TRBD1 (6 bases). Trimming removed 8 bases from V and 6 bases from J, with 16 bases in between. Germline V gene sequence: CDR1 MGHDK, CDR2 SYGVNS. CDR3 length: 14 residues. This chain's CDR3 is CASGGRQADEKLFF. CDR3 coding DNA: TGTGCCAGCGGGGGCCGACAGGCAGATGAAAAACTGTTTTTT.

The DNA of the CDR3 is TGCAGCGTCAAGACGGACGTAGATAGCAATCAGCCCCAGCATTTT. It is translated as CSVKTDVDSNQPQHF. The chain recombines TRBV29-1 with TRBJ1-5; D is undetermined. CDR1 and CDR2 (germline): SQVTM, ANQGSEA. Trimming took 6 bases from V and 0 from J, leaving 15 bases between them. CDR3 size: 15 residues.

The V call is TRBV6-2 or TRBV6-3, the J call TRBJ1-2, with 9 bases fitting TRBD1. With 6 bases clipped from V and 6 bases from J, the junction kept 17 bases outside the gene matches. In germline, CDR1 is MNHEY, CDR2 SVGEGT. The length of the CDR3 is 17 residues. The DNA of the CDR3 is TGTGCCAGCAGCATCGGGACAGGGAGATGGATCGGCGATGGCTACACCTTC. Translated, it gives CASSIGTGRWIGDGYTF.

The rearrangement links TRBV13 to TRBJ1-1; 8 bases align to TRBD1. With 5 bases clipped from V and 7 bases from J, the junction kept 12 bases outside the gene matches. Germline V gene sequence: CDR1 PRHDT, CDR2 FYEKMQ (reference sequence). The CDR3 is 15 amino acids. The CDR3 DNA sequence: TGTGCCAGCAGCACCAGGGGGCGAGGGGTCAATGAAGCTTTCTTT. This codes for CASSTRGRGVNEAFF.

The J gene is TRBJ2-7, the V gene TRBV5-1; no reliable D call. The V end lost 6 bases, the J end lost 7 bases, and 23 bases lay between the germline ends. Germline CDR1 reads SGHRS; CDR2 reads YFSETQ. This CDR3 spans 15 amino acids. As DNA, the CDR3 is TGCGCCAGCATCTTCTTACTACAGCCCAGAAATGAGCAGTACTTC. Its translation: CASIFLLQPRNEQYF.

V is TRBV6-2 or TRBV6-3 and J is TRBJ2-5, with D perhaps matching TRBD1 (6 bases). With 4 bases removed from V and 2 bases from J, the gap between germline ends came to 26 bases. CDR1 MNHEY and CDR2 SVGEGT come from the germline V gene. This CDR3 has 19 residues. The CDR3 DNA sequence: TGTGCCAGCAGTTCAGGCCCACTCCAACACAGGGTCGGGCAAGAGACCCAGTACTTC. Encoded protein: CASSSGPLQHRVGQETQYF.

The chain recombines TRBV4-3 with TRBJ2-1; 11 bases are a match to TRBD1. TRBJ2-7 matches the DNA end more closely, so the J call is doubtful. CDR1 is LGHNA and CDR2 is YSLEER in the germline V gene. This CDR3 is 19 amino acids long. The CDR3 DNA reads TGCGCCAGCAGCCAAGAAGCTTTCCGGGACAGGGGGATCTACAATGAGCAGTACTTC. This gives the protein CASSQEAFRDRGIYNEQYF.

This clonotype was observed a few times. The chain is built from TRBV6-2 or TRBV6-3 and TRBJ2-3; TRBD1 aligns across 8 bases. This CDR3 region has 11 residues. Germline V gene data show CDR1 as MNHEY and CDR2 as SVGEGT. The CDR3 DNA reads TGTGCGGTTGACAGGGGAGATACGCAGTATTTT. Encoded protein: CAVDRGDTQYF.

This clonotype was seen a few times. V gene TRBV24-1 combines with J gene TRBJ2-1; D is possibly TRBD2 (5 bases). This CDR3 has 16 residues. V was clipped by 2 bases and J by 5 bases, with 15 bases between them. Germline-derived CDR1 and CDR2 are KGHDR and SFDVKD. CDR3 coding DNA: TGTGCCACCAGTGATTCTTTGGCTAGCCTCAACAATGAGCAGTTCTTC. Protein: CATSDSLASLNNEQFF.